This T cell receptor (beta chain) is drawn from a study of radiation and T cells in renal cell carcinoma. Method: immunoSEQ multiplex PCR; TCRdb's copy keeps in-frame clones and lacks some. The sample shows over 120,000 clones, 70% to 90% of them seen only once. Time point described: baseline pretreatment blood. Treatment of the sample: 15 Gy SBRT to primary tumor, nephrectomy 4 weeks later. The TCR sequence derives from a woman between 50 and 59 years old with renal cell carcinoma. Sequences were derived from blood, sampled from a patient whose treatment included radiotherapy and nephrectomy.

CDR3 residues: CSADRVDEQFF. CDR3 sequence (DNA): TGCAGCGCGGACAGGGTGGATGAGCAGTTCTTC. The chain combines TRBV29-1 with TRBJ2-1; 8 bases align to TRBD1. This CDR3 comprises 11 residues. Germline V gene sequence: CDR1 SQVTM, CDR2 ANQGSEA. V dropped 7 bases and J dropped 8; count of bases not matched to a gene: 4.